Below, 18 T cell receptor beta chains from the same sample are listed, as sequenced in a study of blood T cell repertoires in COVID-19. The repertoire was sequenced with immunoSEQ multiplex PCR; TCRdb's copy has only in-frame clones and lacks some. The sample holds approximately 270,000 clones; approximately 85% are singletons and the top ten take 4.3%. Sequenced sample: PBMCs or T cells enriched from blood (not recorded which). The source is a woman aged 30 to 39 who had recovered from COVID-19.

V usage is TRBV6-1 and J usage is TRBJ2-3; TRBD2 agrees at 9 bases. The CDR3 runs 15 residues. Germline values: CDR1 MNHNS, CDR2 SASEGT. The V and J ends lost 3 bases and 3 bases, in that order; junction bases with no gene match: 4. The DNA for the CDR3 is TGTGCCAGCAGTGATCGGCTAGCGGGGACAGATACGCAGTATTTT. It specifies CASSDRLAGTDTQYF.

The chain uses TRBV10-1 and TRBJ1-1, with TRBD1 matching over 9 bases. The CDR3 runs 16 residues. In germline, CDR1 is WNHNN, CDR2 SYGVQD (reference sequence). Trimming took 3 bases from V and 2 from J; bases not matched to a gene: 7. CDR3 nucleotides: TGCGCCAGCAGTGATACCGAGGACAGGGGCAACACTGAAGCTTTCTTT. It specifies CASSDTEDRGNTEAFF.

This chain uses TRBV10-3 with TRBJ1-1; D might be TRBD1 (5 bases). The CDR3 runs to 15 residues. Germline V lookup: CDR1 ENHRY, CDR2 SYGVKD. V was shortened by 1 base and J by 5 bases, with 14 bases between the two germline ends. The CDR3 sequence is CAISEWGNGWTEAFF. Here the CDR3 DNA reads TGTGCCATCAGTGAGTGGGGCAATGGATGGACTGAAGCTTTCTTT.

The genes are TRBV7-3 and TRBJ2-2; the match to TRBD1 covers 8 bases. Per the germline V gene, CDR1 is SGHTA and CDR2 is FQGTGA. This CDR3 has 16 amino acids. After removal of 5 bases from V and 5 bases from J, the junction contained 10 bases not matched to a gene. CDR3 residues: CASSPRPRGQTGELFF. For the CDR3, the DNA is TGTGCCAGCAGCCCCAGGCCCAGGGGGCAGACCGGGGAGCTGTTTTTT.

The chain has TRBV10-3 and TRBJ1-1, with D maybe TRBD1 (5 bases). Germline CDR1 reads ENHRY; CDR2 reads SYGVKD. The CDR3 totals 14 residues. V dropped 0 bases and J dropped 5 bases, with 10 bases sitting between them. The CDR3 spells CAISESLRGTEAFF. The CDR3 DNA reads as TGTGCCATCAGTGAGTCATTAAGGGGTACTGAAGCTTTCTTT.

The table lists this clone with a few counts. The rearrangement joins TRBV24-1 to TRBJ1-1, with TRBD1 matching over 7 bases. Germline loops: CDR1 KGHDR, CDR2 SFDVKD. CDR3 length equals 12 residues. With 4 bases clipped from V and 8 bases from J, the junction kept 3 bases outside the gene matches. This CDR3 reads CATSDQDREAFF. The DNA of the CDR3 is TGTGCCACCAGTGACCAGGACAGGGAAGCTTTCTTT.

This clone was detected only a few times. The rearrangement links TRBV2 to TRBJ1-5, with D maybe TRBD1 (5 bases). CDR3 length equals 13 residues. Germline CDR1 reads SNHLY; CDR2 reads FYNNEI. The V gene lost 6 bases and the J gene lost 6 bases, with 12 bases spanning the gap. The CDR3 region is CASRMEGVQPQHF. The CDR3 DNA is TGTGCCAGCAGAATGGAAGGGGTTCAGCCCCAGCATTTT. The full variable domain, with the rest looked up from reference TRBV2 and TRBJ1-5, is EPEVTQTPSHQVTQMGQEVILRCVPISNHLYFYWYRQILGQKVEFLVSFYNNEISEKSEIFDDQFSVERPDGSNFTLKIRSTKLEDSAMYFCASRMEGVQPQHFGDGTRLSIL.

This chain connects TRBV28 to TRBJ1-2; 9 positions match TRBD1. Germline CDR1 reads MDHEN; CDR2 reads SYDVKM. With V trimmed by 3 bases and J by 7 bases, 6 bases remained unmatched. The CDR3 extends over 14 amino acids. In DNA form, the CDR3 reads TGTGCCAGCAGTTTGACAGGGGGAAGCGGTGGCTACACCTTC. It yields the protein CASSLTGGSGGYTF.

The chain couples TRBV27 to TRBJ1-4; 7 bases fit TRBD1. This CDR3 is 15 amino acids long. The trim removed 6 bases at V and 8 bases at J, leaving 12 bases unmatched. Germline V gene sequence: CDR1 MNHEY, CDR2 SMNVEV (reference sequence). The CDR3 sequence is CASSLRLAGGEKLFF. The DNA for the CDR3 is TGTGCCAGCAGCTTGAGGTTGGCAGGGGGGGAAAAACTGTTTTTT.

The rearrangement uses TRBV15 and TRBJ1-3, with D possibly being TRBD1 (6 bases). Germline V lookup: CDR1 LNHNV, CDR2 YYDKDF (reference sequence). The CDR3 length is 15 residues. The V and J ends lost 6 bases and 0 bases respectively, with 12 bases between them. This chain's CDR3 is CATRSGVPSGNTIYF. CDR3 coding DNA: TGTGCCACCAGGTCAGGGGTCCCCTCTGGAAACACCATATATTTT.

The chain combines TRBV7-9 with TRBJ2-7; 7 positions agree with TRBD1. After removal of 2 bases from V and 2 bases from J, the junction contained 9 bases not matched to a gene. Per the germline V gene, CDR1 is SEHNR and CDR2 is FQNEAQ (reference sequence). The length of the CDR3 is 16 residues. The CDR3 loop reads CASSLKAPGQTYEQYF. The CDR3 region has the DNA TGTGCCAGCAGCTTAAAAGCGCCGGGACAGACCTACGAGCAGTACTTC.

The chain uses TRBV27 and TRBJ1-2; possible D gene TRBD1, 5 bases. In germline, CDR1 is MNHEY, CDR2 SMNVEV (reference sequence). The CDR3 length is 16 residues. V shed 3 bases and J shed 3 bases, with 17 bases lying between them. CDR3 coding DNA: TGTGCCAGCAGTTTTCGACATGGGGCTGAGGACTATGGCTACACCTTC. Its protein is CASSFRHGAEDYGYTF.

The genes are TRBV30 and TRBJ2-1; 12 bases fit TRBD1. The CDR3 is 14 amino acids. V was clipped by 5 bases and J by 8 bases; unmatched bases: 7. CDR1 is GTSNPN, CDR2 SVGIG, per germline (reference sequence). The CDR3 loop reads CAWGTGGGIYEQFF. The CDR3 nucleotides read TGTGCCTGGGGGACAGGGGGCGGAATTTATGAGCAGTTCTTC.

The CDR3 sequence: CASSAGQGVDEQFF. CDR3 coding DNA: TGTGCCAGCTCAGCGGGACAGGGGGTCGATGAGCAGTTCTTC. The V call is TRBV18, the J call TRBJ2-1; 11 bases fit TRBD1. J was trimmed by 8 bases and V by 5 bases; bases with no gene match: 5. Germline loops: CDR1 KGHSH, CDR2 LQKENI. This CDR3 is 14 amino acids long.

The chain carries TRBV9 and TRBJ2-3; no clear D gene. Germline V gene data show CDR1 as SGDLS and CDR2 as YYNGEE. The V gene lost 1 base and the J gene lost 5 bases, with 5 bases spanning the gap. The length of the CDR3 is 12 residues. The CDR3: CASSVSLDTQYF. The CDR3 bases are TGTGCCAGCAGCGTATCCTTAGATACGCAGTATTTT.

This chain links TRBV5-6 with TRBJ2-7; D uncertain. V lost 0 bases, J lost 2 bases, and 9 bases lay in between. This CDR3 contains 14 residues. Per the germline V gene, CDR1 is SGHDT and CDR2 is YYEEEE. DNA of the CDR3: TGTGCCAGCAGCTTGGACAGTTACCCCTACGAGCAGTACTTC. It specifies CASSLDSYPYEQYF.

CDR3 region: CASSRGLGGQAFF. The CDR3 DNA is TGTGCCAGCAGCCGCGGACTTGGAGGGCAAGCTTTCTTT. V gene TRBV7-9 combines with J gene TRBJ1-1; D is unclear. Germline assignment: CDR1 SEHNR and CDR2 FQNEAQ (reference sequence). The CDR3 consists of 13 residues. The V end was cut by 5 bases, the J end by 9 bases, with 16 bases between.

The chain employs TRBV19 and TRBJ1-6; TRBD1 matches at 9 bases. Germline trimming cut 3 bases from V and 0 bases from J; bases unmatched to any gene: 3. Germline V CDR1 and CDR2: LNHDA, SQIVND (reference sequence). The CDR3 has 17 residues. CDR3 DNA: TGTGCCAGTAGTATGACGGACAGGGGCTCCTATAATTCACCCCTCCACTTT. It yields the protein CASSMTDRGSYNSPLHF.